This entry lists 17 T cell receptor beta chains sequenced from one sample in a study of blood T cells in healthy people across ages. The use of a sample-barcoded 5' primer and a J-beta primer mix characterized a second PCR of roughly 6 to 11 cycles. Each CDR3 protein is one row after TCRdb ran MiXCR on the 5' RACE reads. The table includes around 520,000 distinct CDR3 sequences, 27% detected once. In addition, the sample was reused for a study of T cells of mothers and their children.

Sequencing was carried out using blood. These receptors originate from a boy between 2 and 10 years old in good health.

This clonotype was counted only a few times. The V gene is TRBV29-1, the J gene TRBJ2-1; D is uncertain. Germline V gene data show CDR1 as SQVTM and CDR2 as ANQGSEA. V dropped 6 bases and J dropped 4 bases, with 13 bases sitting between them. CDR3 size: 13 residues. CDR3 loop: CSVHNRVYNEQFF. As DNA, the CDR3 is TGCAGCGTCCACAACCGGGTGTACAATGAGCAGTTCTTC.

CDR3 sequence (DNA): TGTGCCAGCACGGACAGGGCCTACGAGCAGTACTTC. Its protein product is CASTDRAYEQYF. The rearrangement links TRBV27 to TRBJ2-7, with 8 bases that match TRBD1. This CDR3 contains 12 residues. Unmatched junction bases numbered 1, after V lost 7 bases and J lost 2 bases. Germline CDR1 MNHEY, CDR2 SMNVEV (reference sequence).

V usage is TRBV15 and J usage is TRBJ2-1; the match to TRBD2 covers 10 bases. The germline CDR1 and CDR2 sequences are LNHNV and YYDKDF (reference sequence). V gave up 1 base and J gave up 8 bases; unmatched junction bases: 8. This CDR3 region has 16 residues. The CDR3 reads CATSRGYSSGSDEQFF. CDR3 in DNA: TGTGCCACCAGCAGAGGGTATTCTAGCGGGAGTGATGAGCAGTTCTTC.

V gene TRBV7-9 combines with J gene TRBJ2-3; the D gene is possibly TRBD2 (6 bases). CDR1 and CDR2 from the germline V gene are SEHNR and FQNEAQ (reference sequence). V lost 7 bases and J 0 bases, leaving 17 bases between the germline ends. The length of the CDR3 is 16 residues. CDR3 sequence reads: CASTPGEFVSTDTQYF. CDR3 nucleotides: TGTGCCAGCACCCCGGGGGAGTTCGTCAGCACAGATACGCAGTATTTT.

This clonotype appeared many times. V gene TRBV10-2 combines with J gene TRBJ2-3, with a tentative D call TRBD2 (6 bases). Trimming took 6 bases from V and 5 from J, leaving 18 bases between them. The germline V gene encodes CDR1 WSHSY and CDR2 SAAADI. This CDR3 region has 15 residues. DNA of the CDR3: TGCGCCAGCAGCCCGCGCCGCGGGGCTGGAGATACGCAGTATTTT. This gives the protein CASSPRRGAGDTQYF.

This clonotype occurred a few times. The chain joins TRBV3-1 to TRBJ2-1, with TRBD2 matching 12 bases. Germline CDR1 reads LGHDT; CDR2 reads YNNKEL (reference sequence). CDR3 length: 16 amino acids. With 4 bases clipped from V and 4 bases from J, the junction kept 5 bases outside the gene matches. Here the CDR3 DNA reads TGTGCCAGCAGCCGAACCGGACTAGCGGGGTACAATGAGCAGTTCTTC. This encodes CASSRTGLAGYNEQFF.

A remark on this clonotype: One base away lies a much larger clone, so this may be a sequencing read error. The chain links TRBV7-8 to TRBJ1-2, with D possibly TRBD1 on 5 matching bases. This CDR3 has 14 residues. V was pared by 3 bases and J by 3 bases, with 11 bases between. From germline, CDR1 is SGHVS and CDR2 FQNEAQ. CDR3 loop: CASSFDGADYGYTF. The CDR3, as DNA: TGTGCCAGCAGCTTTGACGGGGCGGACTATGGCTACACCTTC.

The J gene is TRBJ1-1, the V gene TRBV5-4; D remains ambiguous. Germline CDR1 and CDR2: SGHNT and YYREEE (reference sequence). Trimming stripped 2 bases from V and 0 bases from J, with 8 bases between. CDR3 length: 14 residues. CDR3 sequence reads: CASSFDILNTEAFF. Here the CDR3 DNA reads TGTGCCAGCAGCTTTGACATATTGAACACTGAAGCTTTCTTT.

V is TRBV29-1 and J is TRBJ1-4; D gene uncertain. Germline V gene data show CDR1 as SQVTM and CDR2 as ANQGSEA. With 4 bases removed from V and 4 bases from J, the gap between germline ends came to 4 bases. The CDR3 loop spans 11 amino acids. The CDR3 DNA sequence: TGCAGCGTTGTTGATAATGAAAAACTGTTTTTT. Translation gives CSVVDNEKLFF.

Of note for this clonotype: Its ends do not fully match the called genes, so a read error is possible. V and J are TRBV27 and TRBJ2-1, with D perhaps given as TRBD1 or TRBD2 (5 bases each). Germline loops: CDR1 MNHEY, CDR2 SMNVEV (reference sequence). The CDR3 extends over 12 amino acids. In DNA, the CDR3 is TGTGCCAGCAGTTTCAGAGGGGAGACCGCGGTCTTC. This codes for CASSFRGETAVF.

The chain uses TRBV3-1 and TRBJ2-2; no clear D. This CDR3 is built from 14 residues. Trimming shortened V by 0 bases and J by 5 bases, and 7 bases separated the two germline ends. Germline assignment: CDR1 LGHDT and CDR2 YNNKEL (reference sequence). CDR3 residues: CASSQDEVTGELFF. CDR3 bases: TGTGCCAGCAGCCAAGATGAGGTGACCGGGGAGCTGTTTTTT.

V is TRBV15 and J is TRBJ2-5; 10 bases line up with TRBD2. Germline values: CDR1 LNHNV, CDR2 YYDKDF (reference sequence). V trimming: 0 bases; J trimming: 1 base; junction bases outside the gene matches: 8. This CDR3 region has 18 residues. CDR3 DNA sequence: TGTGCCACCAGCAGAGAGGGGGCGCTAGCGGGGGCCCAAGAGACCCAGTACTTC. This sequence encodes CATSREGALAGAQETQYF.

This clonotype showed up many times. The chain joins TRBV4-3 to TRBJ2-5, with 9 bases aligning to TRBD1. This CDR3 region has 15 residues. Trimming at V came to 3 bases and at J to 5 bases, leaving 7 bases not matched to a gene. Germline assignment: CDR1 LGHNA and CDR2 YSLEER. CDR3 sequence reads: CASSQGTGQMETQYF. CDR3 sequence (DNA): TGCGCCAGCAGCCAGGGGACAGGGCAAATGGAGACCCAGTACTTC.

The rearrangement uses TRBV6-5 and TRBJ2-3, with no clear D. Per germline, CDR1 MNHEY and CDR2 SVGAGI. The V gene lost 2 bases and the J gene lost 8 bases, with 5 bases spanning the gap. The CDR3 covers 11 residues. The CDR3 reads CASSYLGTQYF. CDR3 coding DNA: TGTGCCAGCAGTTACCTGGGTACGCAGTATTTT.

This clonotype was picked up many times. The CDR3 sequence: CASSLDRGNQPQHF. The CDR3 nucleotides are TGTGCCAGCAGTTTGGACAGGGGCAATCAGCCCCAGCATTTT. This rearrangement joins TRBV28 to TRBJ1-5; 8 nucleotides line up with TRBD1. With 3 bases clipped from V and 2 bases from J, the junction kept 0 bases outside the gene matches. Germline V gene data show CDR1 as MDHEN and CDR2 as SYDVKM. CDR3 size: 14 residues.

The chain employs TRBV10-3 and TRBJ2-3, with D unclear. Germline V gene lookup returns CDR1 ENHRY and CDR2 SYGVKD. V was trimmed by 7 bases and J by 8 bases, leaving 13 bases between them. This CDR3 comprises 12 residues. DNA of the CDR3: TGTGCCATCAATTCGCAGGAAGGTACGCAGTATTTT. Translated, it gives CAINSQEGTQYF.

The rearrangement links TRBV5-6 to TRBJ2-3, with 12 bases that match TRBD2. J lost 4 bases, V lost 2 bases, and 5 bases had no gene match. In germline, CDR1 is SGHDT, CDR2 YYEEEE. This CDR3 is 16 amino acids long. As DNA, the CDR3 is TGTGCCAGCAGCTTTCCCCTAGCGGGAGGGCCAGATACGCAGTATTTT. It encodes CASSFPLAGGPDTQYF.